The sequence of this T cell receptor (beta chain) was determined in a study of beta chain features in type 1 diabetes. General study results and limits: Insertions were fewer and deletions more numerous at VDJ junctions in type 1 diabetes patients. Across all four CD4+ subsets, people with type 1 diabetes showed modestly shorter TCRB CDR3s. Using cDNA template may skew counts toward highly expressing activated cells.

Germline values: CDR1 SGHRS, CDR2 YFSETQ. This CDR3 comprises 13 residues. Trimming took 5 bases from V and 5 from J; bases not matched to a gene: 6. This clone was detected a few times. Its antigen is unidentified. Expressed TCRB transcripts were sequenced after all isolated RNA was converted to cDNA. Sequenced naive, central memory and regulatory T cell samples produced an average of about 3.9 million reads. Sequencing was performed with immunoSEQ multiplex PCR; in TCRdb, only in-frame clones are kept and a portion is missing. The data contain 250,000 to 400,000 clones, around 15% of them singletons.

The source is a man aged 30-40 years in good health. The chain carries TRBV5-1 and TRBJ2-5; 7 bases line up with TRBD2. Sequencing was performed on central memory CD4+ T cells from blood. The CDR3: CASSMAGEETQYF. The CDR3 DNA reads as TGCGCCAGCAGTATGGCGGGGGAGGAGACCCAGTACTTC. The complete variable domain, with remaining parts taken from reference TRBV5-1 and TRBJ2-5, reads KAGVTQTPRYLIKTRGQQVTLSCSPISGHRSVSWYQQTPGQGLQFLFEYFSETQRNKGNFPGRFSGRQFSNSRSEMNVSTLELGDSALYLCASSMAGEETQYFGPGTRLLVL.